This TCR beta chain was sequenced during a study of OX40 agonist ivuxolimab in advanced cancers. Study as a whole: Patients were dosed intravenously with ivuxolimab at 0.01 to 10 mg/kg every 2 weeks. Those treated in dose escalation had hepatocellular carcinoma, melanoma, renal cell cancer or head and neck cancer. Partial responses were recorded for three patients, including one with hepatocellular carcinoma and two with cutaneous melanoma.

The study's findings and limits: The CD4+ and CD8+ T cells in the blood had expanded clonally by week 6 at 0.1 to 3.0 mg/kg.

Profiling relied on immunoSEQ multiplex PCR, and the TCRdb table lists in-frame clones only, not all of them. The sample shows 40,000 to 50,000 clones, around 81% of them seen only once. Of note for this clone: Antigen: not known.

Sequences were derived from CD4+ or CD8+ T cells sorted from blood, sampled in a trial of the OX40 agonist ivuxolimab. This clonotype was sampled from an adult with an advanced solid tumor such as melanoma, head and neck, liver or kidney cancer.

The CDR3 nucleotides read TGTGCCAGCAGTTCTGGGGGAGGGGACTATGGCTACACCTTC. As protein: CASSSGGGDYGYTF. The rearrangement links TRBV28 to TRBJ1-2; TRBD1 might be the D (5 bases). Germline values: CDR1 MDHEN, CDR2 SYDVKM. The CDR3 has 14 residues. V dropped 4 bases and J dropped 3 bases, with 12 bases sitting between them.